Listed here are 5 T cell receptor beta chains from one sample, sequenced in a study of response to subunit inactivated influenza vaccine. In TCRdb, the RT-PCR reads were re-called with MiXCR into one record per CDR3 protein. The sample contains some 640,000 distinct CDR3 sequences, about 15% of which appear only once. This sample comprised PBMCs from blood, obtained roughly 2 weeks before vaccination. These receptors all come from a man aged 50-60 years who received an inactivated influenza vaccine.

The rearrangement links TRBV24-1 to TRBJ2-7; 9 bases match TRBD1. This CDR3 is 15 amino acids long. Germline values: CDR1 KGHDR, CDR2 SFDVKD. The trim removed 9 bases at V and 1 base at J, leaving 9 bases unmatched. CDR3 protein: CATSTGQGVSYEQYF. CDR3 DNA: TGTGCCACCTCGACGGGACAGGGAGTATCCTACGAGCAGTACTTC.

This clonotype was counted only a few times. The rearrangement uses TRBV3-1 and TRBJ2-3; D tentatively reads TRBD1 or TRBD2 (5 bases each). Germline V gene data show CDR1 as LGHDT and CDR2 as YNNKEL (reference sequence). The CDR3 spans 13 residues. V dropped 2 bases and J dropped 14 bases, with 17 bases sitting between them. CDR3 in DNA: TGTGCCAGCAGCCAATCAATGGGGGAGCCCGTGTATTTT. Its translation is CASSQSMGEPVYF.

This clonotype was seen repeatedly, ten times or more. This chain connects TRBV10-3 to TRBJ2-7, with TRBD2 matching over 13 bases. Germline V gene lookup returns CDR1 ENHRY and CDR2 SYGVKD. The CDR3 sequence is 13 residues long. V lost 11 bases, J lost 3 bases, and 4 bases stayed unmatched. CDR3 in DNA: TGTGCCTCGGGACTAGCGGGGAGCTACGAGCAGTACTTC. Amino acid sequence: CASGLAGSYEQYF.

This clonotype was counted only a few times. The V and J genes are TRBV28 and TRBJ2-5; tentatively, D is TRBD1 (6 bases). The germline gives CDR1 MDHEN, CDR2 SYDVKM. The CDR3 has 15 amino acids. The V gene lost 2 bases and the J gene lost 5 bases, with 15 bases spanning the gap. The CDR3 is CASSLGGRKVETQYF. The CDR3, as DNA: TGTGCCAGCAGTTTAGGGGGCCGCAAAGTGGAGACCCAGTACTTC. Full variable domain (remainder filled in from reference TRBV28 and TRBJ2-5): DVKVTQSSRYLVKRTGEKVFLECVQDMDHENMFWYRQDPGLGLRLIYFSYDVKMKEKGDIPEGYSVSREKKERFSLILESASTNQTSMYLCASSLGGRKVETQYFGPGTRLLVL.

This clonotype has a count of ten or more. DNA for the CDR3: TGTGCCAGCAGTTACTCGAGAGCGGGGGGCACAGATACGCAGTATTTT. It is translated as CASSYSRAGGTDTQYF. The genes are TRBV6-5 and TRBJ2-3, with TRBD2 matching over 8 bases. Germline CDR1 reads MNHEY; CDR2 reads SVGAGI. The CDR3 covers 16 residues. J lost 1 base, V lost 0 bases, and 3 bases had no gene match.